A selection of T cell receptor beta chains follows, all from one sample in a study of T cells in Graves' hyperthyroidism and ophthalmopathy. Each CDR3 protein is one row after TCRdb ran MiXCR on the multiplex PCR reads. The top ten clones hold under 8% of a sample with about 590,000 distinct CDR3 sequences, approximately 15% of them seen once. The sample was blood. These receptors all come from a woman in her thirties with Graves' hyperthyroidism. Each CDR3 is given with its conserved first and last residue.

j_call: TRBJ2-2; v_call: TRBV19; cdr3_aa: CASHRGAGTGELFF
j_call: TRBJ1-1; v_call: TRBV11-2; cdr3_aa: CASSVGQGLNTEAFF
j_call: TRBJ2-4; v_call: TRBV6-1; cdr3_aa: CATVEVAKNIQYF
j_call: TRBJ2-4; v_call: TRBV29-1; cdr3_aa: CSGKTNENIQYF
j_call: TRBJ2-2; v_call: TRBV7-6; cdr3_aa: CASRLAGTANTGELFF
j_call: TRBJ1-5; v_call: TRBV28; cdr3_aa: CASSLISGVSQPQHF
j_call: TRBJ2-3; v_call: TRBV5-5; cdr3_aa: CASSVVPPDTQYF
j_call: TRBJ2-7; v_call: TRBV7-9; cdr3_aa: CASSPPGQVYEQYF
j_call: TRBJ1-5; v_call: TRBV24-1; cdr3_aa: CATSDDRANQPQHF
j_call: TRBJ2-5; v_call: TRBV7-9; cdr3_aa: CASSFTGRETQYF
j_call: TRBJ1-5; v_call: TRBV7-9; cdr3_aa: CASSLGVRGNEQPQHF
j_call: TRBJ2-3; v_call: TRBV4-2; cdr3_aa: CASSQAERWDTQYF
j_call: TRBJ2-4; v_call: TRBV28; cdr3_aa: CASSGGSLAKNIQYF
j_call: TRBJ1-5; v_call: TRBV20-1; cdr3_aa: CSARAMDQPQHF
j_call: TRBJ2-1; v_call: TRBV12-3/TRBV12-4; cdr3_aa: CASSFGLGGEQFF
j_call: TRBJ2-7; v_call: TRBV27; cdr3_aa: CASSLKGTTPYEQYF
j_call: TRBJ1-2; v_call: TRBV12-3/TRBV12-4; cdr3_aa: CASSLAPGGSRGYTF
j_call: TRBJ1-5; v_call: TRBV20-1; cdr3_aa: CSAYPRQGNQPQHF
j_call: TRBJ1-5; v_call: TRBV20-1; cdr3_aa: CSAKRVGQPQHF
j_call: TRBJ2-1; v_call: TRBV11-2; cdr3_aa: CASSLSSGSSREQFF
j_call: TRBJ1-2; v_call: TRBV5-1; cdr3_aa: CASSAGGTAVTF
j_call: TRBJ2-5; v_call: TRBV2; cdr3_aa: CASIKASGSGETQYF